This T cell receptor (beta chain) stems from a study of ipilimumab plus nivolumab after autologous stem cell transplantation. Study-level background: Patients received a median of about five ipilimumab and roughly eight nivolumab doses. The DLBCL cohort had primary refractory and relapsed disease, with 18-month progression-free survival of about 86% and 29%.

Patients got ipilimumab 1 mg/kg beginning 14 to 28 days post-transplant. The study, taken as a whole, reports: TCR repertoire, Treg phenotype and gut microbiota reportedly support more study of this approach.

As for this clone: Its antigen is not identified.

Generated by immunoSEQ multiplex PCR, the TCRdb table keeps only in-frame clones and is missing some. The data show tens of thousands of clones, over 80% seen once. Looked up from germline, CDR1 is LGHNA and CDR2 is YNFKEQ. The trim removed 3 bases at V and 2 bases at J, leaving 6 bases unmatched. This CDR3 contains 16 residues. This clonotype originated in a male donor with diffuse large B-cell lymphoma. The chain employs TRBV4-2 and TRBJ2-1, with TRBD2 matching 8 bases. The sample in question was PBMCs, obtained in a trial of ipilimumab plus nivolumab as post-transplant consolidation. The CDR3 is CASSHAGTSAYNEQFF. As DNA, the CDR3 is TGTGCCAGCAGCCATGCCGGGACTAGTGCCTACAATGAGCAGTTCTTC.